The entry that follows covers one T cell receptor beta chain sequence. What it binds is not known. These data belong to a study of cytomegalovirus exposure and HLA in healthy donors. Study findings and constraints: Within a later analysis, the majority of CMV-associated TCR beta chains appeared HLA-restricted.

The PCR ran on 60 Vbeta and 13 Jbeta primers. Clones were sequenced by immunoSEQ multiplex PCR, and TCRdb holds only the in-frame ones, with some missing. The table records some 91,000 clones, 60% to 80% of them present only once. The receptor was derived from a man in his forties in good health and CMV-seronegative. Sequences were obtained from PBMCs.

CDR3 nucleotides: TGTGCCTCTGAGCGGGGCACAGATACGCAGTATTTT. As protein: CASERGTDTQYF. This chain links TRBV30 with TRBJ2-3; possibly TRBD2 for D (6 bases). CDR3 length: 12 residues. Deletions cut 7 bases from V and 1 base from J, with 9 bases between. Per germline, CDR1 GTSNPN and CDR2 SVGIG (reference sequence).